The next 19 T cell receptor beta chains were all read from a single sample in a study of T cell responses to AZD1222 COVID-19 vaccine. TCRdb keeps only in-frame clones here, not all; method: immunoSEQ multiplex PCR. This sample yields roughly 100,000 clones, of which 88% are seen a single time; about 20% belongs to the top ten. The material was peripheral blood, obtained on day 0 of AZD1222 vaccination. The receptor set was obtained from an adult in good health.

The genes are TRBV13 and TRBJ1-2, with D hard to call. V was trimmed by 0 bases and J by 5 bases, leaving 7 bases between them. Germline CDR1 reads PRHDT; CDR2 reads FYEKMQ (reference sequence). This CDR3 spans 13 amino acids. In nucleotides, the CDR3 is TGTGCCAGCAGCTTAGGGCCGGCGTATGGCTACACCTTC. It codes for CASSLGPAYGYTF.

CDR3 in DNA: TGTGCCAGCAGCTTGGACGCTACCCCGAGAGAGACCCAGTACTTC. Amino acid sequence: CASSLDATPRETQYF. The V call is TRBV27, the J call TRBJ2-5; D is unclear. V was clipped by 6 bases and J by 4 bases, with 18 bases between them. From germline, CDR1 is MNHEY and CDR2 SMNVEV (reference sequence). The CDR3 runs 15 residues.

A note on this clone: This sample includes further DNA sequences coding for the same CDR3. The rearrangement links TRBV28 to TRBJ2-5; TRBD1 might be the D (6 bases). Trimming shortened V by 5 bases and J by 2 bases, and 9 bases separated the two germline ends. The length of the CDR3 is 13 residues. From germline, CDR1 is MDHEN and CDR2 SYDVKM. CDR3 loop: CASSTGQQETQYF. For the CDR3, the DNA is TGTGCCAGCAGTACCGGACAGCAAGAGACCCAGTACTTC.

The chain links TRBV19 to TRBJ2-7; D not resolved. Germline V lookup: CDR1 LNHDA, CDR2 SQIVND (reference sequence). This CDR3 comprises 11 residues. V lost 7 bases and J 3 bases, leaving 7 bases between the germline ends. CDR3 in DNA: TGTGCCAGTATAATTTTCTACGAGCAGTACTTC. It is translated as CASIIFYEQYF.

The chain recombines TRBV28 with TRBJ2-6; D may correspond to TRBD1 or TRBD2 (5 bases each). V gave up 5 bases and J gave up 0 bases, with 11 bases separating them. There are 16 residues in the CDR3. Germline V gene data show CDR1 as MDHEN and CDR2 as SYDVKM. The CDR3 region is CASSLGRTSGANVLTF. The CDR3 bases are TGTGCCAGCAGTCTGGGACGAACCTCTGGGGCCAACGTCCTGACTTTC. The full variable domain, its missing parts supplied by reference TRBV28 and TRBJ2-6, is DVKVTQSSRYLVKRTGEKVFLECVQDMDHENMFWYRQDPGLGLRLIYFSYDVKMKEKGDIPEGYSVSREKKERFSLILESASTNQTSMYLCASSLGRTSGANVLTFGAGSRLTVL.

The chain combines TRBV29-1 with TRBJ2-7; D possibly matches TRBD1 or TRBD2 (5 bases each). The V end was cut by 6 bases, the J end by 3 bases, with 15 bases between. This CDR3 has 13 amino acids. In germline, CDR1 is SQVTM, CDR2 ANQGSEA. DNA of the CDR3: TGCAGCGTGAGGGGAGTCGATGGCTACGAGCAGTACTTC. This encodes CSVRGVDGYEQYF.

The chain carries TRBV6-5 and TRBJ2-2; possible D gene TRBD1, 6 bases. The length of the CDR3 is 14 residues. The V and J ends lost 4 bases and 1 base respectively, with 7 bases between them. Germline loops: CDR1 MNHEY, CDR2 SVGAGI. The CDR3 DNA follows: TGTGCCAGCAGTTGGGGACAGAACACCGGGGAGCTGTTTTTT. It codes for CASSWGQNTGELFF.

V and J are TRBV14 and TRBJ2-1, with unresolved D. Looked up from germline, CDR1 is SGHDN and CDR2 is FVKESK. Trimming removed 3 bases at V and 8 bases at J, with 14 bases between. This CDR3 has 14 residues. The CDR3 sequence: CASSHGQHWDEQFF. CDR3 bases: TGTGCCAGCAGCCATGGCCAGCACTGGGATGAGCAGTTCTTC.

This clone has only a few counts. The chain uses TRBV19 and TRBJ2-1; TRBD2 is a possible D gene (6 bases). The V and J ends lost 1 base and 0 bases respectively, with 10 bases between them. The CDR3 consists of 16 residues. The germline gives CDR1 LNHDA, CDR2 SQIVND (reference sequence). The CDR3, as DNA: TGTGCCAGTAGTATAGGAGACGGGGGCTCCTACAATGAGCAGTTCTTC. Encoded protein: CASSIGDGGSYNEQFF.

The chain recombines TRBV19 with TRBJ2-1, with D uncertain. CDR3 length: 14 residues. Deletions cut 4 bases from V and 1 base from J, with 8 bases between. Germline values: CDR1 LNHDA, CDR2 SQIVND (reference sequence). This CDR3 is CASSNRESYNEQFF. For the CDR3, the DNA is TGTGCCAGTAGTAATAGGGAATCCTACAATGAGCAGTTCTTC. The variable domain in full, completed from reference TRBV19 and TRBJ2-1, reads DGGITQSPKYLFRKEGQNVTLSCEQNLNHDAMYWYRQDPGQGLRLIYYSQIVNDFQKGDIAEGYSVSREKKESFPLTVTSAQKNPTAFYLCASSNRESYNEQFFGPGTRLTVL.

V gene TRBV6-5 combines with J gene TRBJ1-6, with no clear D. This CDR3 contains 16 residues. V dropped 0 bases and J dropped 0 bases, with 6 bases sitting between them. Germline V gives CDR1 MNHEY, CDR2 SVGAGI. CDR3: CASSYSRASYNSPLHF. The CDR3 bases are TGTGCCAGCAGTTACTCCCGGGCCTCCTATAATTCACCCCTCCACTTT.

V is TRBV9 and J is TRBJ1-3, with D unclear. The germline V gene has CDR1 SGDLS and CDR2 YYNGEE. The CDR3 extends over 13 amino acids. V lost 4 bases and J lost 0, with 5 bases in between. The CDR3 spells CASSPPSGNTIYF. The CDR3, as DNA: TGTGCCAGCAGCCCCCCCTCTGGAAACACCATATATTTT.

This clone came up once. The chain couples TRBV5-6 to TRBJ2-7, with no clear D. The CDR3 runs 12 residues. Germline V gives CDR1 SGHDT, CDR2 YYEEEE. The V end was cut by 3 bases, the J end by 7 bases, with 11 bases between. The CDR3 region is CASSSGSSEQYF. The CDR3 DNA reads TGTGCCAGCAGCTCTGGGTCCTCTGAGCAGTACTTC.

The chain uses TRBV6-2 or TRBV6-3 and TRBJ1-1, with D possibly TRBD1 on 5 matching bases. Germline CDR1 and CDR2: MNHEY and SVGEGT. Trimming took 5 bases from V and 11 from J, leaving 12 bases between them. This CDR3 is 11 amino acids long. The CDR3 protein is CASSQGVAAFF. The CDR3 DNA reads as TGTGCCAGCAGTCAAGGGGTGGCGGCTTTCTTT.

The gene calls are TRBV7-9 and TRBJ1-4; D not resolved. The V gene lost 4 bases and the J gene lost 5 bases, with 5 bases spanning the gap. This CDR3 region has 12 residues. Germline-derived CDR1 and CDR2 are SEHNR and FQNEAQ (reference sequence). The CDR3 region has the DNA TGTGCCAGCAGCTACTTGAATGAAAAACTGTTTTTT. Protein sequence: CASSYLNEKLFF.

The chain recombines TRBV3-1 (or the pseudogene TRBV3-2) with TRBJ1-3; D gene unclear. CDR1 and CDR2 (germline): LGHDT, YNNKEL (reference sequence). V gave up 4 bases and J gave up 0 bases, with 22 bases separating them. This CDR3 region has 19 residues. The CDR3 DNA reads as TGTGCCAGCAGCCCGCACACTGCAGGAACCCTCCACTCTGGAAACACCATATATTTT. This codes for CASSPHTAGTLHSGNTIYF.

V gene TRBV10-3 combines with J gene TRBJ1-1; a weak D match, TRBD1 (6 bases). CDR1 is ENHRY, CDR2 SYGVKD, per germline. This CDR3 region has 13 residues. Trimming removed 6 bases from V and 3 bases from J, with 11 bases in between. The CDR3 bases are TGTGCCATCAGCGGGGGCATGGACACTGAAGCTTTCTTT. Protein: CAISGGMDTEAFF.

The J gene is TRBJ2-2, the V gene TRBV4-3; no clear D gene. Germline assignment: CDR1 LGHNA and CDR2 YSLEER. This CDR3 has 15 amino acids. V lost 0 bases to trimming and J lost 5 bases, with 10 bases between them. CDR3 DNA: TGCGCCAGCAGCCAAGATAGAATGGGTACCGGGGAGCTGTTTTTT. It codes for CASSQDRMGTGELFF.

The V call is TRBV10-3, the J call TRBJ1-1, with D hard to call. V lost 4 bases to trimming and J lost 0 bases, with 6 bases between them. This CDR3 is 13 amino acids long. Germline V gene sequence: CDR1 ENHRY, CDR2 SYGVKD. CDR3 DNA sequence: TGTGCCATCAGTGGGGGTCTGAACACTGAAGCTTTCTTT. Translating gives CAISGGLNTEAFF.